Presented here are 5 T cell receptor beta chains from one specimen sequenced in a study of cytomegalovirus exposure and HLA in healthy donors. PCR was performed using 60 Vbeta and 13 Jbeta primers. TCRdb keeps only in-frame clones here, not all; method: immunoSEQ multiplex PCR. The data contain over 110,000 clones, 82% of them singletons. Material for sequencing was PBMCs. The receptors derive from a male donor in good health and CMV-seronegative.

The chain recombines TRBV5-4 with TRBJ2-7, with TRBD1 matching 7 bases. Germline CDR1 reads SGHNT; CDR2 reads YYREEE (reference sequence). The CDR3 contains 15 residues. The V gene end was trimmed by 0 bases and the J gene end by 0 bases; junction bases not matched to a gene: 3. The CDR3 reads CASSLGTGSSYEQYF. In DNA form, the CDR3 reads TGTGCCAGCAGCTTGGGGACAGGAAGCTCCTACGAGCAGTACTTC.

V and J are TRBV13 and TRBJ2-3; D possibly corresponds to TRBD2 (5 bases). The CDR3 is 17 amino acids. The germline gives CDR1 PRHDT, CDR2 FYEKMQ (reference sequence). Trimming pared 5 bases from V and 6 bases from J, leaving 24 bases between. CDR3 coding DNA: TGTGCCAGCAGCGACACTGGGTGGGAGATTCTGGGGGATACGCAGTATTTT. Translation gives CASSDTGWEILGDTQYF.

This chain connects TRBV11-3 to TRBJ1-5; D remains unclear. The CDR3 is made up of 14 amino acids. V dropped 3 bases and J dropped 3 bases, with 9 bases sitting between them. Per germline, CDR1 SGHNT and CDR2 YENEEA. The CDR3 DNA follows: TGTGCCAGCAGCTTGGTTCAGGTCAATCAGCCCCAGCATTTT. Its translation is CASSLVQVNQPQHF.

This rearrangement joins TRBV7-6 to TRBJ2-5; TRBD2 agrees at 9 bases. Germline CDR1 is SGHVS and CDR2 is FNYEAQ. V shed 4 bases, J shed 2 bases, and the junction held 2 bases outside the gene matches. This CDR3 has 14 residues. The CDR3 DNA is TGTGCCAGCAGCTCCCTAGCGGGACAAGAGACCCAGTACTTC. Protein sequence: CASSSLAGQETQYF.

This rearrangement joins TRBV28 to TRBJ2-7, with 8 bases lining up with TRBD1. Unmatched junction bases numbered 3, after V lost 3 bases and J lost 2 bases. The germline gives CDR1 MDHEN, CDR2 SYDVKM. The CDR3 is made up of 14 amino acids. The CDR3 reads CASSFRTGTYEQYF. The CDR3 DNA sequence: TGTGCCAGCAGTTTCCGGACAGGGACCTACGAGCAGTACTTC.